The entry below describes one TCR beta chain. Only one count was recorded for this clone. The antigen this receptor binds is unknown. No much larger clonotype is one base removed from it; base qualities were not supplied. This specimen's time point label, interpreted: cycle 1 day 1 (C1D1), immediately before nivolumab initiation. All trial patients had relapsed after autologous stem cell transplantation, with cohorts A, B and C differing in prior brentuximab vedotin exposure. A total of 50 to 70 patients with relapsed/refractory classical Hodgkin lymphoma made up the trial cohort, and each patient's best overall response was complete response, partial response or progressive disease. Trial patients were treated with single-agent nivolumab in the multi-cohort phase II CheckMate 205 trial. Best overall response was determined by an independent review committee according to the 2007 International Working Group response criteria. Trial PBMCs were obtained immediately prior to nivolumab initiation (C1D1) and on therapy at cycle 2 day 1 and cycle 4 day 1. Peripheral blood was collected in 8 mL Vacutainer Cell Preparation Tubes, from which PBMCs were isolated by centrifugation and then cryopreserved.

The Qiagen DNeasy kit was used to extract genomic DNA from unsorted PBMCs and from the negatively selected CD4+ and CD8+ fractions. Amplification of TCR beta CDR3 regions was done by immunoSEQ multiplex PCR with primers that anneal to V and J segments. A synthetic immune receptor repertoire was used to minimize amplification bias, and remaining bias was computationally removed after sequencing. As for the authors' bioinformatics: Repertoire diversity was quantified as the Shannon entropy index using custom Python scripts. Unsorted, CD4+ and CD8+ repertoires were analyzed separately, except in combined analyses where CD4+ and CD8+ sequences were merged in silico. Clonal expansion was defined as at least a 2-fold frequency increase after treatment relative to C1D1, with a pseudocount of 0.5 for undetected baseline clones. Clones with 0 or 1 copy at C1D1 were defined as singleton clones, while clones with 2 or more copies were defined as non-singleton clones. By matching protein sequences in sorted samples from the same patient, clones expanded in unsorted samples were annotated as CD4+, CD8+ or unknown. Diversity changes from C1D1 to C4D1 were tested in paired samples using Wilcoxon tests. TCRdb obtained this table from immuneACCESS and retained in-frame rearrangements with V and J assigned. These tables miss some clones; where compared with another copy, unresolved V genes account for less than half of the shortfall, and the remainder is unexplained. From that table come the V and J calls and clone size; the DNA was used to work out D and trimming. Present in this sample are around 14,000 clones, 85% to 90% of which were seen just once. The ten largest clones represent under 6% of the sample.

This sample stems from a study of PD-1 blockade in classical Hodgkin lymphoma (dated by TCRdb to about 2020). Study-level background: Nivolumab dosing was 3 mg/kg intravenously every 2 weeks, continuing until either disease progression or unacceptable toxicity. A peripheral blood immune signature of response to PD-1 blockade in classical Hodgkin lymphoma was defined using TCR beta sequencing and CyTOF.

V is pared back by 0 bases and J by 5 bases, with 10 bases lying between the germline termini. The CDR1 and CDR2 encoded by the germline V gene are LGHNA and YNFKEQ. The CDR3 covers 15 residues, taking in both the cysteine and the phenylalanine. Only the CDR3 part of the read is kept: 45 bases, read in frame from the first base. General findings and caveats noted by the study authors: Lower diversity was seen in patients whose nivolumab began less than 1 year after ASCT, and these patients were left out of later analyses so that immune reconstitution would not confound the results. Trial patients achieving complete response had baseline diversity similar to newly diagnosed patients, whereas partial responders and progressors had significantly lower diversity. A significant rise by C4D1 was seen in CD4+ but not CD8+ TCR diversity (p=0.0027 vs p=0.16), with the rise being most apparent in complete responders (p=0.02). Baseline TCR diversity was reported to be lower in newly diagnosed patients than in healthy donors and to be lower still in relapsed/refractory patients. The study was restricted to a single clinical trial cohort, and the causes of repertoire differences, possibly disease activity or prior therapy, were left undefined.

This receptor chain uses TRBV4-2 and TRBJ1-4; TRBD1 is possibly the D segment (5 matching bases). The material sequenced was peripheral blood mononuclear cells (PBMCs), taken at baseline. The clonotype comes from a human donor with classical Hodgkin lymphoma. The DNA sequence reads TGTGCCAGCAGCCAAGATGGGACCGAGAATGAAAAACTGTTTTTT. Its translation reads: CASSQDGTENEKLFF.